What follows is one T cell receptor (beta chain) and its context. Patients of the Seattle cohort, enrolled during active infection, were followed longitudinally. This entry is derived from a study of blood T cell repertoires in COVID-19. Overall study context: Spain, Italy and the United States supplied samples that represented acute and convalescent COVID-19. From T cells, B-cell-depleted T cells, or PBMCs came the material, which was cDNA or gDNA.

The CDR3 contains 15 residues. Germline V CDR1 and CDR2: LNHNV, YYDKDF (reference sequence). V lost 0 bases to trimming and J lost 1 base, with 7 bases between them. In the original analysis: Estimated nucleated cell counts came from reference gene primer amplification. The repertoire was sequenced with immunoSEQ multiplex PCR; TCRdb's copy has only in-frame clones and lacks some. The DNA gave D and trimming, while V, J and clone size come from that table. The sample yields 100,000 to 150,000 clones, approximately 74% seen once. V is TRBV15 and J is TRBJ1-3, with D uncertain. This TCR derives from a man aged 80 or over with COVID-19, enrolled during active disease. The sample was peripheral blood. This chain's CDR3 is CATSRDSGSGNTIYF. For the CDR3, the DNA is TGTGCCACCAGCAGAGATAGCGGATCTGGAAACACCATATATTTT.